This T cell receptor (beta chain) was profiled in a study of graft-versus-host responses after intestinal transplantation. Study at large: Multivisceral, liver-intestinal, or isolated intestinal grafts went to recipients. Study-wide findings and caveats: Levels of circulating GvH clones at their peak were associated with early post-transplant HvG declines.

This clone was recorded only once. Its antigen is not known. The CDR3 consists of 15 residues. Germline values: CDR1 SGDLS, CDR2 YYNGEE. Data came from immunoSEQ multiplex PCR; TCRdb stores just in-frame clones and leaves some out. Among tens of thousands of clones listed, approximately 94% were seen once. This TCR came from a human donor who was the organ donor for an intestinal transplant. Sample: unstimulated CD4+ T cells sorted from spleen or lymph node cells, taken before transplant. The rearrangement joins TRBV9 to TRBJ2-5; TRBD1 aligns across 7 bases. With the DNA end fitting TRBJ2-7 better, the J assignment may be wrong. The CDR3 DNA follows: TGTGCCAGCAGCGTAGCTGAGGGGGCGAGTTACGAGCAGTACTTC. It translates to CASSVAEGASYEQYF.